The rows below give T cell receptor beta chains drawn from one sample of a study of shared clonotypes between healthy human individuals. Repertoires were generated with immunoSEQ multiplex PCR, while TCRdb's copy carries only in-frame clones and drops some. This sample carries more than 2 million clones, roughly 93% of them seen once, and the ten largest clones take around 1.7%. The sequenced sample was naive CD8+ T cells from PBMCs. The receptors come from a man younger than 35 in good health. Some clones in this sample may be carry-over from other donors' samples. Both conserved end residues are part of each CDR3. The order of the fields is V gene, D gene, J gene, clone size, CDR3 length, CDR3 DNA, CDR3 protein. A D gene is named only where the DNA matches it firmly. Clone sizes are given selectively: once, few, many, or a class where the clone is expanded.

v_call: TRBV7-9
d_call: .
j_call: TRBJ2-1
clone_size: .
cdr3_length: 14
cdr3_nt: TGTGCCAGCAGCTTAGTCAGAGGTGCCAATGAGCAGTTCTTC
cdr3_aa: CASSLVRGANEQFF

v_call: TRBV28
d_call: .
j_call: TRBJ2-1
clone_size: .
cdr3_length: 15
cdr3_nt: TGTGCCAGCAGCCAAGGGACGGGCGACTACAATGAGCAGTTCTTC
cdr3_aa: CASSQGTGDYNEQFF

v_call: TRBV7-2
d_call: .
j_call: TRBJ2-7
clone_size: .
cdr3_length: 13
cdr3_nt: TGTGCCAGCAGCTTACTGGGCGCCTACGAGCAGTACTTC
cdr3_aa: CASSLLGAYEQYF

v_call: TRBV4-1
d_call: TRBD1
j_call: TRBJ1-1
clone_size: once
cdr3_length: 13
cdr3_nt: TGCGCCAGCAGCCAAGGACAGGGTACCCAAGCTTTCTTT
cdr3_aa: CASSQGQGTQAFF

v_call: TRBV25-1
d_call: .
j_call: TRBJ2-2
clone_size: few
cdr3_length: 11
cdr3_nt: TGTGCCAGCAGTGAATCCGGGGAGCTGTTTTTT
cdr3_aa: CASSESGELFF

v_call: TRBV9
d_call: TRBD1
j_call: TRBJ2-1
clone_size: .
cdr3_length: 14
cdr3_nt: TGTGCCAGCAGCGTACAGGGGGCCTACAATGAGCAGTTCTTC
cdr3_aa: CASSVQGAYNEQFF

v_call: TRBV30
d_call: .
j_call: TRBJ1-1
clone_size: .
cdr3_length: 13
cdr3_nt: TGTGCCTGGGTTTTGACAGTTAACACTGAAGCTTTCTTT
cdr3_aa: CAWVLTVNTEAFF

v_call: TRBV7-9
d_call: .
j_call: TRBJ2-1
clone_size: .
cdr3_length: 16
cdr3_nt: TGTGCCAGCAGCCCCCCTCTTATCAGCGAGTACAATGAGCAGTTCTTC
cdr3_aa: CASSPPLISEYNEQFF

v_call: TRBV7-3
d_call: .
j_call: TRBJ1-1
clone_size: .
cdr3_length: 15
cdr3_nt: TGTGCCAGCAGCGAACAGAGGGGGATGAACACTGAAGCTTTCTTT
cdr3_aa: CASSEQRGMNTEAFF

v_call: TRBV12-5
d_call: .
j_call: TRBJ2-1
clone_size: .
cdr3_length: 13
cdr3_nt: TGTGCTAGTGGTTTGTCCAGCTACAATGAGCAGTTCTTC
cdr3_aa: CASGLSSYNEQFF

v_call: TRBV2
d_call: .
j_call: TRBJ2-7
clone_size: .
cdr3_length: 13
cdr3_nt: TGTGCCAGGAGATTGAAACAGGCCTACGAGCAGTACTTC
cdr3_aa: CARRLKQAYEQYF

v_call: TRBV27
d_call: TRBD2
j_call: TRBJ2-7
clone_size: .
cdr3_length: 19
cdr3_nt: TGTGCCAGCAGTCCTACCCCGGTAATGAGACTAGCGGGAGTGTACGAGCAGTACTTC
cdr3_aa: CASSPTPVMRLAGVYEQYF

v_call: TRBV27
d_call: .
j_call: TRBJ1-1
clone_size: .
cdr3_length: 13
cdr3_nt: TGTGCCAGCAGTTTCGGGGGCCGCACTGAAGCTTTCTTT
cdr3_aa: CASSFGGRTEAFF

v_call: TRBV27
d_call: .
j_call: TRBJ2-5
clone_size: .
cdr3_length: 19
cdr3_nt: TGTGCCAGCAGTTCGACAGGGTTTGCGGGAGGCTCATCCCCCAAGACCCAGTACTTC
cdr3_aa: CASSSTGFAGGSSPKTQYF

v_call: TRBV27
d_call: .
j_call: TRBJ2-1
clone_size: .
cdr3_length: 18
cdr3_nt: TGTGCCAGCAGTTTAAGTCCTGGGGTCGTAGGGTTAGGGAATGAGCAGTTCTTC
cdr3_aa: CASSLSPGVVGLGNEQFF

v_call: TRBV6-1
d_call: TRBD2
j_call: TRBJ2-5
clone_size: .
cdr3_length: 16
cdr3_nt: TGTGCCAGCAGTGAATTGGGCGGGAGCGAACAAGAGACCCAGTACTTC
cdr3_aa: CASSELGGSEQETQYF

v_call: TRBV9
d_call: .
j_call: TRBJ1-3
clone_size: .
cdr3_length: 16
cdr3_nt: TGTGCCAGCAGCGCCGGGACACTTAGCTCTGGAAACACCATATATTTT
cdr3_aa: CASSAGTLSSGNTIYF

v_call: TRBV7-9
d_call: .
j_call: TRBJ2-7
clone_size: .
cdr3_length: 12
cdr3_nt: TGTGCCAGCAGCTCCCAGGGCCTCGAGCAGTACTTC
cdr3_aa: CASSSQGLEQYF

v_call: TRBV27
d_call: TRBD1
j_call: TRBJ2-1
clone_size: .
cdr3_length: 15
cdr3_nt: TGTGCCAGCAGTTCCCGGGACAGGGGATACAATGAGCAGTTCTTC
cdr3_aa: CASSSRDRGYNEQFF

v_call: TRBV29-1
d_call: .
j_call: TRBJ1-2
clone_size: .
cdr3_length: 16
cdr3_nt: TGCAGCGTTGAAGATATTTCCCACGACACCCGCTATGGCTACACCTTC
cdr3_aa: CSVEDISHDTRYGYTF

v_call: TRBV28
d_call: .
j_call: TRBJ2-7
clone_size: .
cdr3_length: 14
cdr3_nt: TGTGCCAGCAGTTCTCTCAGGGCCCCCTACGAGCAGTACTTC
cdr3_aa: CASSSLRAPYEQYF

v_call: TRBV27
d_call: .
j_call: TRBJ2-7
clone_size: .
cdr3_length: 14
cdr3_nt: TGTGCCAGCAGTTTATCGAACAGGGACTCCGAGCAGTACTTC
cdr3_aa: CASSLSNRDSEQYF

v_call: TRBV11-1
d_call: TRBD1
j_call: TRBJ2-3
clone_size: .
cdr3_length: 14
cdr3_nt: TGTGCCAGCAGCTTGGGACAGGGGGTTGATACGCAGTATTTT
cdr3_aa: CASSLGQGVDTQYF

v_call: TRBV28
d_call: .
j_call: TRBJ2-1
clone_size: .
cdr3_length: 16
cdr3_nt: TGTGCCAGCAGTTTGGGGGGGGACAGCTCCTACAATGAGCAGTTCTTC
cdr3_aa: CASSLGGDSSYNEQFF